This TCR beta chain was documented in a study of blood T cell repertoires in COVID-19. At the level of the study: Acute and convalescent COVID-19 samples came from the United States, Italy and Spain.

Produced via immunoSEQ multiplex PCR; TCRdb's table is partial and in-frame only. The repertoire holds 200,000 to 300,000 clones, with 88% as singletons. Germline V gene sequence: CDR1 SGHDT, CDR2 YYEEEE. This CDR3 is 15 amino acids long. Deletions cut 0 bases from V and 4 bases from J, with 13 bases between. This receptor was taken from an older man with acute or convalescent COVID-19. The specimen sequenced was peripheral blood. The chain combines TRBV5-6 with TRBJ1-2; a possible D gene is TRBD1 (5 bases). CDR3 loop: CASSLEQEGSYGYTF. The CDR3 DNA reads TGTGCCAGCAGCTTGGAACAGGAAGGTAGCTATGGCTACACCTTC.